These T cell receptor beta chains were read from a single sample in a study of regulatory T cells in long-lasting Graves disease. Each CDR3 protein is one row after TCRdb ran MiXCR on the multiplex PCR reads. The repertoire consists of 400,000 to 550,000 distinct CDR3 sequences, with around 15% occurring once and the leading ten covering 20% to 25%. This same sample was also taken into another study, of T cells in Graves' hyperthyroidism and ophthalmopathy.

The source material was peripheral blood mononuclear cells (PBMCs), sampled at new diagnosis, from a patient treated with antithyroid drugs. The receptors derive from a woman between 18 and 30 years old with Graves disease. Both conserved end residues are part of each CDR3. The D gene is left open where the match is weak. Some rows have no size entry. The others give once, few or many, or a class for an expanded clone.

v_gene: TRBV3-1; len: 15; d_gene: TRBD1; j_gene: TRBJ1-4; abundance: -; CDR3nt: TGTGCCAGCAGCCAAGTACAGGGGGCGGATGAAAAACTGTTTTTT; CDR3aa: CASSQVQGADEKLFF
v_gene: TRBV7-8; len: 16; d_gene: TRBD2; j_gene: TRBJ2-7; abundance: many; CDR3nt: TGTGCCAGCAGCTTAGAGTTTAGCGGGACCCTCTACGAGCAGTACTTC; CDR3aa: CASSLEFSGTLYEQYF
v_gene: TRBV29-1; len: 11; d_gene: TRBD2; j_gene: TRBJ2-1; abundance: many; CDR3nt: TGCAGCGTAGCGGGAGGAATAGAGCAGTTCTTC; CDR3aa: CSVAGGIEQFF
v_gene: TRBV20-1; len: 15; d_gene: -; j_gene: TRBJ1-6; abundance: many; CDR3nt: TGCAGTGCTAGAGGAAAACTCGAGGGCAATTCACCCCTCCACTTT; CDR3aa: CSARGKLEGNSPLHF
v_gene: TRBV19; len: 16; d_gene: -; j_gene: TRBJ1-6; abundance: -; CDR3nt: TGTGCCAGTAGTATTGCCGGCAGGGCAATGAATTCACCCCTCCACTTT; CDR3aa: CASSIAGRAMNSPLHF
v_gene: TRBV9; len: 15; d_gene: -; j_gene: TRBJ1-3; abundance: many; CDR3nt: TGTGCCAGCAGCGTATCCGACTCCTCTGGAAACACCATATATTTT; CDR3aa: CASSVSDSSGNTIYF
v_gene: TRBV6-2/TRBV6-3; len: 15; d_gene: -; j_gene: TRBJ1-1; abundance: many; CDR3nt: TGTGCCAGCAGTTACCAGCAGGGATTGAACACTGAAGCTTTCTTT; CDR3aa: CASSYQQGLNTEAFF
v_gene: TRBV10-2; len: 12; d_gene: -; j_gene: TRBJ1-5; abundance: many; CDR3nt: TGCGCCAGCAGTGACTCTAGACAGCCCCAGCATTTT; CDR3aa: CASSDSRQPQHF
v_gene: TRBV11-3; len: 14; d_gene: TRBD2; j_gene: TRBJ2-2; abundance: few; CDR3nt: TGTGCCAGCAGCTCTAGACTAGCGCCCGGGGAGCTGTTTTTT; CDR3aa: CASSSRLAPGELFF
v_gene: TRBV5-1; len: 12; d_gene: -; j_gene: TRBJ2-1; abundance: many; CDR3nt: TGTGCCAGCAGCTTAGGACCCAGTGAGCAGTTCTTC; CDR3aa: CASSLGPSEQFF
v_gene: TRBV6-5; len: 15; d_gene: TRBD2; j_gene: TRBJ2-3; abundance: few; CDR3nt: TGTGCCAGCAGTTACAGCGGGATAAGCACAGATACGCAGTATTTT; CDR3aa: CASSYSGISTDTQYF
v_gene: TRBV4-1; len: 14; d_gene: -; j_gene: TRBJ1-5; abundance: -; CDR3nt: TGCGCCAGCAGCCAAGAAGGGCAGAGTCAGCCCCAGCATTTT; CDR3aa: CASSQEGQSQPQHF
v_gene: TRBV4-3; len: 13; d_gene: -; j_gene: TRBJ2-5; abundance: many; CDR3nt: TGTGCCAGCAGCCAACAGGGCCGGGAGACCCAGTACTTC; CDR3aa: CASSQQGRETQYF
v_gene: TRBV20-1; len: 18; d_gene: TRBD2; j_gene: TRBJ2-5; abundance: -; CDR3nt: TGCAGTGCTAGAGGGACTAGCGGGAGGAGGTCCTCCCAAGGGACCCAGTACTTC; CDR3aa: CSARGTSGRRSSQGTQYF
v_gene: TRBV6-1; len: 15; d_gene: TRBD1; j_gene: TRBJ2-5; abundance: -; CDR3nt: TGTGCCATCAGTGAGCAAGGGGGCGCGGAGGAGACCCAGTACTTC; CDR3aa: CAISEQGGAEETQYF
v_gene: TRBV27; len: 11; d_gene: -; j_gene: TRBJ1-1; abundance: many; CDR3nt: TGTGCCATGAGGGGCCTCACTGAAGCTTTCTTT; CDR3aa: CAMRGLTEAFF
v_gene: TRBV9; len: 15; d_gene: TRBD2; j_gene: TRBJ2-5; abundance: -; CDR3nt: TGTGCCAGCAGCGTTAGCGGGAGAGGGCAAGAGACCCAGTACTTC; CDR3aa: CASSVSGRGQETQYF
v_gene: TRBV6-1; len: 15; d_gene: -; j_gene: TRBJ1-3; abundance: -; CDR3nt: TGTGCCAGCAGTGAAGCGGGGAGGCTGGGAAACACCATATATTTT; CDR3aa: CASSEAGRLGNTIYF
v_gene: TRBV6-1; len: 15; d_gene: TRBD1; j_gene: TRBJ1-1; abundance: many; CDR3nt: TGTGCCAGCAGTACCCGGGACAGGGGATATGCTGAAGCTTTCTTT; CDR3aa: CASSTRDRGYAEAFF
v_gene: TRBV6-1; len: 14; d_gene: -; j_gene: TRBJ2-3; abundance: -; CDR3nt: TGTGCCAGCATTGGGGGAAGGTCGGGAGATACGCAGTATTTT; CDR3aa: CASIGGRSGDTQYF
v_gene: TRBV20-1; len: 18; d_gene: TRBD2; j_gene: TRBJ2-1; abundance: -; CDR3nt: TGCAGTGCTTCCGGGCGGGGATGGACTAGCGGAGTAAACAATGAGCAGTTCTTC; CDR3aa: CSASGRGWTSGVNNEQFF
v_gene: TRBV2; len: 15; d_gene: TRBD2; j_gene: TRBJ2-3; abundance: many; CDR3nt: TGTGCCAGCATGACTAGCGGGGGTAGCACAGATACGCAGTATTTT; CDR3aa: CASMTSGGSTDTQYF
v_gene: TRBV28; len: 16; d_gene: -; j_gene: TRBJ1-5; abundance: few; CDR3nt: TGTGCCAGCAGAGCTCTTTTCGTTAACCCCAATCAGCCCCAGCATTTT; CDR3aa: CASRALFVNPNQPQHF
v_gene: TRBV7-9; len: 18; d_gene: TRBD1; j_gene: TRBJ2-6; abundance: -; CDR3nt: TGTGCCAGCAGCTTAATAGGACAGGGTTTGGTTGGGGCCAACGTCCTGACTTTC; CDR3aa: CASSLIGQGLVGANVLTF
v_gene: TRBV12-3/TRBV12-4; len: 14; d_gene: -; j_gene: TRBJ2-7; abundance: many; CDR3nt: TGTGCCAGCAGTTTAAGAGGGGGGTCCTACGAGCAGTACTTC; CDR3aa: CASSLRGGSYEQYF
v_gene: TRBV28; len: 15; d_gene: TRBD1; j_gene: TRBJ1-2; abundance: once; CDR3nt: TGTGCCAGCAGCCCCGGGACAGCCGCTTTCTATGGCTACACCTTC; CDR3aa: CASSPGTAAFYGYTF
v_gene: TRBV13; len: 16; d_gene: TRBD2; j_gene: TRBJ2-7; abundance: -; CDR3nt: TGTGCCAGCATACCCCCCGAATTAGCGGGAGGATTCGAGCAGTACTTC; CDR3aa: CASIPPELAGGFEQYF
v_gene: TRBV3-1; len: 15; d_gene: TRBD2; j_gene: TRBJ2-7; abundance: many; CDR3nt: TGTGCCAGCAGCCTTCGACTAGCGGGAGCCAACGAGCAGTACTTC; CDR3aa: CASSLRLAGANEQYF
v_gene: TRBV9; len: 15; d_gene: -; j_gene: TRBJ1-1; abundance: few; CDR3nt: TGTGCCAGCAGCGTTTCCGACACCCCCGGCACTGAAGCTTTCTTT; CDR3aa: CASSVSDTPGTEAFF
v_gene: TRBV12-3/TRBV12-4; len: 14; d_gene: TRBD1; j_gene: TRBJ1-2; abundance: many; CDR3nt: TGTGCCAGCACCCTATCACAGGGGATCTATGGCTACACCTTC; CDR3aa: CASTLSQGIYGYTF
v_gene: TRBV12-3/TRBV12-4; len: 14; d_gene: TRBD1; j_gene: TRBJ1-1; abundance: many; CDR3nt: TGTGCCAGCAGTTTAAGGACAGGTGGCACTGAAGCTTTCTTT; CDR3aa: CASSLRTGGTEAFF
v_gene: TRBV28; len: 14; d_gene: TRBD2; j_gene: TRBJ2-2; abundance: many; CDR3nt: TGTGCCAGCCTCGGGACTAGGTCCGTCGGGGAGCTGTTTTTT; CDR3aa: CASLGTRSVGELFF
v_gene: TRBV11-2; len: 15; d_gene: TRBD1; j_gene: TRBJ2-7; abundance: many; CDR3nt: TGTGCCAGCAGCTTACTAGGGGGCCTGGCCTACGAGCAGTACTTC; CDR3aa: CASSLLGGLAYEQYF
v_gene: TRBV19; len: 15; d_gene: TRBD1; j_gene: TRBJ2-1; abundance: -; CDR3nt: TGTGCCAGTAGCCCGGACAGGGGGTTTGACAATGAGCAGTTCTTC; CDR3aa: CASSPDRGFDNEQFF
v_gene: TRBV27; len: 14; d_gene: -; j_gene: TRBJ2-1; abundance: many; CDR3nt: TGTGCCAGCAGTGCCCTTGAGGGCTACAATGAGCAGTTCTTC; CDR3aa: CASSALEGYNEQFF
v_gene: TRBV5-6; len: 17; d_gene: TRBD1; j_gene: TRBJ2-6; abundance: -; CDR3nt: TGTGCCAGCAGCCCCCAGACAGGGTTGGTCGGGGCCAACGTCCTGACTTTC; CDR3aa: CASSPQTGLVGANVLTF